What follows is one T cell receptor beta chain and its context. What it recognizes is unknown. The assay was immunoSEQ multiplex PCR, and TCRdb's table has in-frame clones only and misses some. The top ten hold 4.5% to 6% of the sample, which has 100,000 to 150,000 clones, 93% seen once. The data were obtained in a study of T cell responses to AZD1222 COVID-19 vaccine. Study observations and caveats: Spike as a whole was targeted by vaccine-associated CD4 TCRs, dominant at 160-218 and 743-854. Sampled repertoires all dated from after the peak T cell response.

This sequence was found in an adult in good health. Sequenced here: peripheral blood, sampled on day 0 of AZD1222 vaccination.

The CDR3 DNA reads as TGTGCCAGCAATAATGGTCGCAATCAGCCCCAGCATTTT. It translates to CASNNGRNQPQHF. V gene TRBV28 combines with J gene TRBJ1-5; the D is unclear. The CDR3 has 13 amino acids. CDR1 MDHEN and CDR2 SYDVKM come from the germline V gene. V was pared by 7 bases and J by 2 bases, with 9 bases between.